Listed below are T cell receptor beta chains from one sample, sequenced in a study of shared clonotypes between healthy human individuals. This table comes from immunoSEQ multiplex PCR, and its TCRdb copy is limited to in-frame clones, with some not included. The sample holds roughly 2,000,000 clones, over 85% seen once. Source material: naive CD8+ T cells from PBMCs. These TCRs come from a man between 18 and 29 years old in good health. Some clones in this sample may be carry-over from other donors' samples. CDR3s leave out the opening cysteine and the closing phenylalanine or tryptophan. A D gene is named only where the DNA matches it firmly.

d_gene: TRBD1
v_gene: TRBV30
j_gene: TRBJ2-7
CDR3aa: AWSGPGQGYEQY

d_gene: .
v_gene: TRBV28
j_gene: TRBJ2-5
CDR3aa: ASTRGPVWETQY

d_gene: .
v_gene: TRBV9
j_gene: TRBJ2-3
CDR3aa: ASSVRDSTDTQY

d_gene: .
v_gene: TRBV2
j_gene: TRBJ1-4
CDR3aa: ASSVGAGLEKLF

d_gene: .
v_gene: TRBV28
j_gene: TRBJ2-7
CDR3aa: ASSYPTGTRGLESVEGIYEQY

d_gene: .
v_gene: TRBV27
j_gene: TRBJ2-3
CDR3aa: ASSKTYTDTQY

d_gene: TRBD2
v_gene: TRBV9
j_gene: TRBJ2-7
CDR3aa: ASSVGPGLVSYEQY

d_gene: .
v_gene: TRBV28
j_gene: TRBJ2-3
CDR3aa: ASSLGGLHTQY

d_gene: .
v_gene: TRBV6-1
j_gene: TRBJ1-1
CDR3aa: ASSERRGGSTEAF

d_gene: .
v_gene: TRBV6-5
j_gene: TRBJ2-1
CDR3aa: ASSYGSEQF